This T cell receptor (beta chain) stems from a study of T cells in Graves' hyperthyroidism and ophthalmopathy. The study's findings and limits: Stable hyperthyroidism was told apart from ophthalmopathy by a model built on 13 V-J features. Blood also showed most of the thyroid clonotypes that were expanded above 0.001. Onset of ophthalmopathy came a median roughly 6.4 months after the model predicted it.

The ends were cut back, 6 bases at V and 0 bases at J, with 12 bases in the middle. This CDR3 comprises 15 residues. Germline V CDR1 and CDR2: DFQATT, SNEGSKA (reference sequence). Clinicians diagnosed patients from clinical symptoms, serum thyroxine and TRAb, thyroid ultrasound and orbital computed tomography. To note about this clonotype: The antigen is undetermined.

RNA transcripts provided the source from which TCR beta CDR3 regions were amplified. Initially, a first-round RT-PCR of the TCR CDR3 employed the HTBI primer set. MiXCR, applied by TCRdb to the multiplex PCR reads, yields one record per CDR3 protein. The sample holds about 740,000 distinct CDR3 sequences; 12% to 15% are singletons and the top ten take 9.5% to 13%. The specimen was blood. The source of this sequence is a woman in her late teens or twenties with Graves' hyperthyroidism. The V gene is TRBV20-1, the J gene TRBJ1-6; perhaps TRBD1 as D (6 bases). CDR3 sequence: CSARQDSSYNSPLHF. For the CDR3, the DNA is TGCAGTGCCAGACAGGATAGCTCCTATAATTCACCCCTCCACTTT.